This record looks at one T cell receptor (beta chain) sequence and its context. Germline trimming cut 6 bases from V and 4 bases from J; bases unmatched to any gene: 7. From germline, CDR1 is MNHEY and CDR2 SVGAGI. The CDR3 sequence is 14 residues long. Profiling relied on immunoSEQ multiplex PCR, and the TCRdb table lists in-frame clones only, not all of them. The table records under 150,000 clones, under 95% of them present only once. The data originate from a study of control samples from healthy donors and cancer patients. This TCR was sampled from a man between 50 and 59 years old with head and neck cancer. The chain links TRBV6-5 to TRBJ2-7, with 9 bases aligning to TRBD1. Sequencing input: PBMCs. The CDR3 sequence is CASSLDRGSYEQYF. The DNA of the CDR3 is TGTGCCAGCAGCCTAGACAGGGGGTCGTACGAGCAGTACTTC.